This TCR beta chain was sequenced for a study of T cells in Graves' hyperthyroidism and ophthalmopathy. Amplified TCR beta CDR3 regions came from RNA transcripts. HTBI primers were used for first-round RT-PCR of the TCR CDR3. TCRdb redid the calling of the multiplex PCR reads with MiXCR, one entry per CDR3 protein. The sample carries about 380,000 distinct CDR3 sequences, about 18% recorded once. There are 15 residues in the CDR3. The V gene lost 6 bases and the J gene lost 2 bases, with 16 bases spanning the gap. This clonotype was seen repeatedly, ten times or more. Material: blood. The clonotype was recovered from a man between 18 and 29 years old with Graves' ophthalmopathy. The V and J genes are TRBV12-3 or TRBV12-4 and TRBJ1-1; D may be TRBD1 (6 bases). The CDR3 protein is CASSPIRGLNTEAFF. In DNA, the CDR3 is TGTGCCAGCAGCCCCATACGGGGGCTCAACACTGAAGCTTTCTTT.